This T cell receptor (beta chain) was sequenced for a study of T cell therapy after organ transplantation (dated by TCRdb to the late 2010s). Background for the entire study: The therapy products consisted of autologous CMV-specific T cells grown in vitro for two to three weeks using a peptide pool of 30 HLA class I and II CMV epitopes. Patients were given up to 6 doses of T cells at 2-week intervals and were followed for 25 to 30 weeks after finishing therapy. Among the roughly 10 patients, eight were classed as clinical responders, while two were classed as nonresponders. Patients received a median of 1.92 x 10^8 CMV-specific T cells across 2 to 6 intravenous infusions. Short-term post-therapy blood samples were obtained 4 to 8 weeks after therapy was completed. A follow-up TRBV repertoire analysis was performed on an open-label phase I trial of autologous CMV-specific adoptive T cell therapy in solid-organ transplant recipients. Long-term post-therapy samples were obtainable from only about 85% of the 10 patients.

What the work shows at the level of the full study, not this receptor alone: The small cohort prevented assessing confounders such as concurrent antirejection and antiviral medications. The fold change in CD8 clonality after therapy was inversely correlated with pretherapy clonality, which suggests that less biased repertoires were more open to remodeling. The small number of expansions detected in nonresponders may be due to reduced sample coverage caused by poor CD8+ T cell yield. Before therapy, nonresponders had marked clonal expansions, and after therapy the repertoires of nonresponders changed only minimally. Both transferred clonotypes and endogenous clonotypes not detected in the therapy products appeared to be included in post-therapy reconstitution.

TRB CDR3 regions were amplified from genomic DNA with the immunoSEQ two-step, bias-controlled multiplex PCR assay. An Illumina NextSeq 500 was used to sequence the CDR3 libraries. As for the original processing: The immunoSEQ Analyzer platform was used for the initial alignment and bioinformatics, which included bias normalization against synthetic CDR3 analogs. V, D and J genes were annotated according to IMGT database definitions. For further TRBV analyses, VDJtools version 1.1.10 and the R package tcR version 2.2.1.11 were used with default settings. GLIPH analysis was done using default settings in version 1.0. To test for significant clonotype frequency changes in CDR3 sequences with at least 5 reads, a 2-sided binomial test with Benjamini-Hochberg correction (alpha = 0.01) was used. TCRdb limited this immuneACCESS table to in-frame rearrangements with V and J called. A share of clones is missing; checked studies link under half to unresolved V genes, and the rest is unexplained. D and trimming come from the DNA, and the V and J calls and clone size come from that table. This sample is represented by about 3,300 clones; over 70% of them were singletons. The ten top clones hold about two fifths of the sample.

Sample time point, as interpreted from the label and publication: 4-8 weeks after completion of therapy. The patients had received solid-organ transplants and had drug-resistant/recurrent cytomegalovirus. Roughly 10 people from the trial were chosen for repertoire analysis because post-therapy peripheral blood mononuclear cells were available from them. Viable CD3+CD8+CD4- lymphocytes were isolated from PBMCs by sorting on a BD FACSAria III. The Qiagen DNeasy Kit was used to extract genomic DNA from the sorted cells. Note on this clone: Its antigen is not yet known. No much larger clone is present one base from it, and per-base qualities are unavailable.

This clonotype was sampled from a human patient who had received a solid organ transplant and had CMV disease. After a transplant, the graft donor may have provided part of the T cells. Sequencing used CD8+ T cells from blood, obtained after autologous CMV-specific T cell therapy.

The nucleotides are TGTGCCAGCAGCTTGGGAGCCGGGACCAACACCGGGGAGCTGTTTTTT. It encodes CASSLGAGTNTGELFF. The chain employs TRBV5-8 and TRBJ2-2; the D gene is possibly TRBD1 or TRBD2, each agreeing over 5 bases. Reading the germline V gene gives CDR1 SGHTS and CDR2 YDEGEE. The CDR3 has 16 amino acids, counting the end cysteine and phenylalanine. Of the read, only the CDR3 DNA is kept; its 48 bases are in frame from base 1. The V end loses 0 bases and the J end loses 2 bases, and a stretch of 11 bases separates them.